The clone carrying this T cell receptor (beta chain) was picked up many times. This sample was taken from a study of T cells after yellow fever vaccination. TCR cDNA, made by 5'RACE template switching, carried an added universal primer site and UMIs. TCRdb analysed the 5' RACE reads with MiXCR anew, one entry per CDR3 protein. This sample has about 130,000 distinct CDR3 sequences, with about 7% found just once. Germline-derived CDR1 and CDR2 are LGHDT and YNNKEL (reference sequence). This CDR3 has 14 residues. V gave up 0 bases and J gave up 8 bases; unmatched junction bases: 5. The source material was CD4+ T cells sorted from PBMCs, sampled approximately 11 days after the first yellow fever vaccination. The source of this sequence is a man aged 18 to 35 who received the YFV17D yellow fever vaccine. This chain joins TRBV3-1 and TRBJ1-1, with 8 positions matching TRBD1. Here the CDR3 DNA reads TGTGCCAGCAGCCAAGACATGACAGGGGCAGAAGCTTTCTTT. Translating gives CASSQDMTGAEAFF.